Below, 11 T cell receptor beta chains from the same sample are listed, as sequenced in a study of read filtering for tumor transcriptome and immune sequencing. This library used approximately 390 ng RNA and molecular barcoded adaptors spanning alpha/delta and beta/gamma chains. A single record per CDR3 protein comes from TCRdb applying MiXCR to the reads. The data show under 150,000 distinct CDR3 sequences, about 13% seen once. Sequenced sample: a population of CD138-negative cells sorted from bone marrow. These receptors all stem from a donor at least 40 years old with multiple myeloma.

This clonotype was counted many times. The rearrangement uses TRBV7-2 and TRBJ2-4; no clear D gene. The V gene lost 2 bases and the J gene lost 0 bases, with 11 bases spanning the gap. Looked up from germline, CDR1 is SGHTA and CDR2 is FQGNSA. The CDR3 runs 16 residues. Written as DNA, the CDR3 is TGTGCCAGCAGCTTATTGTCGCACGGAGCCAAAAACATTCAGTACTTC. Encoded protein: CASSLLSHGAKNIQYF. Drawing the rest from reference TRBV7-2 and TRBJ2-4, the complete variable domain is GAGVSQSPSNKVTEKGKDVELRCDPISGHTALYWYRQSLGQGLEFLIYFQGNSAPDKSGLPSDRFSAERTGGSVSTLTIQRTQQEDSAVYLCASSLLSHGAKNIQYFGAGTRLSVL.

This clonotype was detected many times. V usage is TRBV12-3 or TRBV12-4 and J usage is TRBJ1-1; possible D gene TRBD1, 5 bases. V was pared by 3 bases and J by 3 bases, with 14 bases between. The length of the CDR3 is 15 residues. For the CDR3, the DNA is TGTGCCAGCAGTTTGGACACAGGTTTTTACACTGAAGCTTTCTTT. This codes for CASSLDTGFYTEAFF.

As concerns this clonotype: A read error likely explains this, since a far larger clone differs by one base. The rearrangement uses TRBV6-2 or TRBV6-3 and TRBJ2-1; D is unclear. CDR1 and CDR2 from the germline V gene are MNHEY and SVGEGT. The CDR3 is 13 residues long. The CDR3 DNA reads as TGTGCCAGCAGCCACCGGCAAATCAATGAGCAGTCCTTC. This encodes CASSHRQINEQSF.

This clonotype occurred many times. V is TRBV12-3 or TRBV12-4 and J is TRBJ1-5; D ambiguous. With 6 bases removed from V and 7 bases from J, the gap between germline ends came to 13 bases. This CDR3 spans 13 amino acids. CDR3 nucleotides: TGTGCCAGCAGCTCCGGGCTAAAGCAGCCCCAGCATTTT. It is translated as CASSSGLKQPQHF.

In regard to this clonotype: This may be a read error, as it is one base from a much larger clone. V gene TRBV6-1 combines with J gene TRBJ2-7; the match to TRBD1 covers 8 bases. This CDR3 has 14 amino acids. Germline CDR1 and CDR2: MNHNS and SASEGT. CDR3 protein: CASSGQGPTYVQYF. The CDR3 region has the DNA TGTGCCAGCAGTGGACAGGGGCCCACCTACGTGCAGTACTTC.

In its sample, this clonotype was seen many times. The chain uses TRBV7-9 and TRBJ2-5; weak D call: TRBD1 (6 bases). This CDR3 is 15 amino acids long. Germline-derived CDR1 and CDR2 are SEHNR and FQNEAQ (reference sequence). V lost 5 bases to trimming and J lost 5 bases, with 18 bases between them. The CDR3 nucleotides read TGTGCCAGCAGCAGGGGGTACAGGGAAACGGAGACCCAGTACTTC. Translated, it gives CASSRGYRETETQYF.

This clonotype was seen ten or more times. The CDR3 here is CAWSRGGSRRNTEAFF. CDR3 sequence (DNA): TGTGCCTGGAGCCGAGGGGGGTCTAGGAGGAACACTGAAGCTTTCTTT. The genes are TRBV30 and TRBJ1-1; D might be TRBD1 (6 bases). The V end lost 3 bases, the J end lost 1 base, and 18 bases lay between the germline ends. The V gene's germline CDR1 is GTSNPN and CDR2 SVGIG (reference sequence). The CDR3 totals 16 residues.

As regards this clonotype: This may be a read error: a much more frequent sequence differs by one nucleotide. The V call is TRBV5-1, the J call TRBJ2-3; 8 bases map to TRBD1. Germline assignment: CDR1 SGHRS and CDR2 YFSETQ. The V gene end was trimmed by 0 bases and the J gene end by 4 bases; junction bases not matched to a gene: 7. The CDR3 has 16 amino acids. CDR3 DNA sequence: TGCGCCAGCAGCTTGGATTCAGGGGGCATCTCAGATACGCAGTATTTT. Amino acids: CASSLDSGGISDTQYF.

Notes on this clonotype: This may be a read error: a much more frequent sequence differs by one nucleotide. In DNA, the CDR3 is TGTGCCAGCAGGAACCAGCTAAGGCCAGATACGCAGTATTTT. As protein: CASRNQLRPDTQYF. The rearrangement joins TRBV27 to TRBJ2-3; D gene unclear. Trimming removed 6 bases at V and 4 bases at J, with 14 bases between. The CDR3 is 14 residues long. CDR1 MNHEY and CDR2 SMNVEV come from the germline V gene (reference sequence).

This clonotype came up many times. The V gene is TRBV7-8, the J gene TRBJ1-6; D not resolved. The CDR3 sequence is 17 residues long. The germline V gene encodes CDR1 SGHVS and CDR2 FQNEAQ. V was cut by 5 bases and J by 8 bases, with 22 bases left in between. The DNA for the CDR3 is TGTGCCAGCAGCCCCGACCGGGCTCACGTTTTGGATTCACCCCTCCACTTT. This sequence encodes CASSPDRAHVLDSPLHF.

Comments on this clonotype: A far larger clone is a single base away, which makes a read error likely. This rearrangement joins TRBV5-6 to TRBJ2-1; D not resolved. Germline V gives CDR1 SGHDT, CDR2 YYEEEE. V was shortened by 5 bases and J by 5 bases, with 17 bases between the two germline ends. The CDR3 totals 15 residues. The CDR3 protein is CASRFRVPSHNEQFF. Written as DNA, the CDR3 is TGTGCCAGCAGATTCCGGGTCCCTTCCCACAATGAGCAGTTCTTC.